The next 8 T cell receptor beta chains were all read from a single sample in a study of CXCR3-negative and CXCR3-positive naive CD8 T cells. The libraries of TRB cDNA were prepared using 5' RACE with UMI labels. TCRdb re-called the 5' RACE reads and gives one entry per CDR3 protein, without DNA. The sample includes over 100,000 distinct CDR3 sequences. The sequencing sample was made of naive CXCR3- CD8+ T cells from blood. Sample subset: CD45RO-CCR7+CD27+CD95- naive CD8+ T cells lacking CXCR3 (TNR3-). These receptor sequences come from a human donor in good health. Some clones in this sample may be carry-over from other donors' samples.

The chain recombines TRBV4-1 with TRBJ2-7; absent DNA, TCRdb's TRBD1 call cannot be checked. Per the germline V gene, CDR1 is MGHRA and CDR2 is YSYEKL. There are 14 residues in the CDR3. This chain's CDR3 is CASSLQGPSYEQYF.

The chain is built from TRBV7-9 and TRBJ1-5; TCRdb's D gene call, TRBD1, goes unchecked for lack of DNA. The CDR3 has 11 amino acids. Germline V gene lookup returns CDR1 SEHNR and CDR2 FQNEAQ (reference sequence). The CDR3 protein is CASSEPGPQHF. Variable domain in full (rest from reference TRBV7-9 and TRBJ1-5): DTGVSQNPRHKITKRGQNVTFRCDPISEHNRLYWYRQTLGQGPEFLTYFQNEAQLEKSRLLSDRFSAERPKGSFSTLEIQRTEQGDSAMYLCASSEPGPQHFGDGTRLSIL.

The chain joins TRBV6-2 or TRBV6-3 to TRBJ1-1. This CDR3 spans 12 amino acids. Germline V gene lookup returns CDR1 MNHEY and CDR2 SVGEGT. CDR3 sequence: CASRDGVDEAFF.

The V gene is TRBV6-4, the J gene TRBJ2-4. The CDR3 has 13 amino acids. Germline loops: CDR1 MRHNA, CDR2 SNTAGT. This CDR3 reads CASSDGTENIQYF.

V usage is TRBV29-1 and J usage is TRBJ1-1; as DNA is missing, the TRBD1 call by TCRdb cannot be tested. CDR3 size: 12 residues. Germline V gene sequence: CDR1 SQVTM, CDR2 ANQGSEA. CDR3 region: CSVEGLGTEAFF.

The chain carries TRBV5-1 and TRBJ2-3. The CDR3 consists of 13 residues. Germline V lookup: CDR1 SGHRS, CDR2 YFSETQ. This CDR3 is CASSRWGRDTQYF.

This chain uses TRBV28 with TRBJ2-5; absent DNA, TCRdb's TRBD1 call cannot be checked. CDR3 length: 13 residues. Germline V gene data show CDR1 as MDHEN and CDR2 as SYDVKM. The CDR3 loop reads CASSSQGWETQYF.

This sequence joins TRBV25-1 and TRBJ1-2. Germline loops: CDR1 MGHDK, CDR2 SYGVNS. The CDR3 loop spans 13 amino acids. The CDR3 region is CASSEGGAGGYTF.